A single sample is the source of the 17 T cell receptor beta chains below, sequenced in a study of post-analysis software for immune sequencing data. Study results and limitations: Roughly 5 TRBV segments (TRBV5-6, TRBV5-1 and TRBV20-1 among them) occurred more frequently in patients than in controls.

These receptors' targets are unknown. Sequencing libraries made from TCR beta cDNA carried unique molecular identifiers. TCRdb redid the calling of the PCR reads with MiXCR, one entry per CDR3 protein. This sample has fewer than 900,000 distinct CDR3 sequences, with around 45% found just once. Sequenced sample: blood. These TCRs come from a girl aged 5 to 17 with multiple sclerosis.

This rearrangement joins TRBV29-1 to TRBJ2-1, with D possibly being TRBD1 (7 bases). The CDR3 spans 15 residues. Trimming took off 3 bases at V and 7 bases at J, with 19 bases between the two ends. CDR1 is SQVTM, CDR2 ANQGSEA, per germline. CDR3: CSVDRAGPGGNEQFF. The CDR3 DNA sequence: TGCAGCGTTGACCGGGCGGGGCCAGGGGGGAATGAGCAGTTCTTC.

This clonotype turned up a few times. The chain links TRBV5-1 to TRBJ2-1; 9 bases align to TRBD2. CDR3 size: 15 residues. CDR1 is SGHRS and CDR2 is YFSETQ in the germline V gene. Losses at the gene ends were 2 bases for V and 8 bases for J; bases not matched to a gene: 8. The CDR3 is CASSFVDAGGHEQFF. DNA for the CDR3: TGCGCCAGCAGCTTCGTCGACGCGGGAGGGCATGAGCAGTTCTTC.

The CDR3 spells CASRREAGTSDTQYF. The CDR3 DNA is TGTGCCAGCAGACGAGAAGCGGGGACCTCAGATACGCAGTATTTT. The chain couples TRBV11-1 to TRBJ2-3; 7 nucleotides align to TRBD2. Germline V lookup: CDR1 SGHAT, CDR2 FQDESV (reference sequence). After removal of 6 bases from V and 4 bases from J, the junction contained 10 bases not matched to a gene. This CDR3 is 15 amino acids long.

This clonotype was seen more than once but under ten times. The rearrangement joins TRBV2 to TRBJ2-4; TRBD1 might be the D (5 bases). Looked up from germline, CDR1 is SNHLY and CDR2 is FYNNEI. The germline V and J ends were trimmed by 4 bases and 13 bases, with 14 bases remaining between them. CDR3 length equals 12 residues. CDR3 loop: CASSVVQGEQYF. The CDR3 DNA sequence: TGTGCCAGCAGTGTCGTCCAGGGTGAGCAGTACTTC.

CDR3 protein: CASSESGGWNYGYTF. Written as DNA, the CDR3 is TGTGCCAGCAGTGAATCGGGGGGCTGGAACTATGGCTACACCTTC. The rearrangement uses TRBV2 and TRBJ1-2, with D possibly matching TRBD1 (6 bases). This CDR3 contains 15 residues. The germline V gene encodes CDR1 SNHLY and CDR2 FYNNEI. V lost 2 bases, J lost 2 bases, and 12 bases lay in between.

The chain links TRBV5-6 to TRBJ2-5; unclear D gene. CDR3 length: 15 amino acids. V was trimmed by 1 base and J by 0 bases, leaving 10 bases between them. The germline V gene encodes CDR1 SGHDT and CDR2 YYEEEE. This CDR3 reads CASSLYRTDQETQYF. The CDR3 region has the DNA TGTGCCAGCAGCTTGTACCGGACCGACCAAGAGACCCAGTACTTC.

This rearrangement joins TRBV10-3 to TRBJ2-7; 7 bases match TRBD1. The J segment lost 1 base and the V segment lost 9 bases, leaving 6 bases of the junction unmatched. The germline gives CDR1 ENHRY, CDR2 SYGVKD. The CDR3 is 13 amino acids. The CDR3 nucleotides read TGTGCCATTCTCCGGGACAGTTCCTACGAGCAGTACTTC. This codes for CAILRDSSYEQYF.

V gene TRBV20-1 combines with J gene TRBJ2-3; a weak D match, TRBD1 (5 bases). From germline, CDR1 is DFQATT and CDR2 SNEGSKA (reference sequence). V was pared by 3 bases and J by 1 base, with 11 bases between. The CDR3 has 14 amino acids. CDR3 DNA: TGCAGTGCTAGGGATGGGGCGCGCACAGATACGCAGTATTTT. It is translated as CSARDGARTDTQYF.

The chain couples TRBV20-1 to TRBJ2-3; D remains unclear. CDR1 and CDR2 (germline): DFQATT, SNEGSKA (reference sequence). CDR3 length equals 14 residues. Trimming took off 6 bases at V and 5 bases at J, with 18 bases between the two ends. The CDR3 coding sequence is TGCAGTGCCCCTTTGGGCCTTAACGAAGATACGCAGTATTTT. Translating it yields CSAPLGLNEDTQYF.

This clonotype has only a few counts. The chain links TRBV11-2 to TRBJ2-4; D perhaps matches TRBD2 (6 bases). V was pared by 2 bases and J by 7 bases, with 15 bases between. This CDR3 comprises 15 residues. The germline V gene encodes CDR1 SGHAT and CDR2 FQNNGV. CDR3 protein: CASSLQGRSGNIQYF. The CDR3 DNA reads as TGTGCCAGCAGCTTACAGGGCCGAAGCGGGAACATTCAGTACTTC.

The chain recombines TRBV6-6 with TRBJ1-2; 7 bases agree with TRBD1. CDR3 length: 13 amino acids. Germline V gives CDR1 MNHNY, CDR2 SVGAGI (reference sequence). V was pared by 7 bases and J by 8 bases, with 10 bases of the junction left unmatched. The CDR3 sequence: CASTQQGQGGYTF. CDR3 nucleotide sequence: TGTGCCAGCACCCAACAGGGGCAAGGGGGCTACACCTTC.

The genes are TRBV7-2 and TRBJ2-6; a possible D gene is TRBD2 (5 bases). Germline CDR1 and CDR2: SGHTA and FQGNSA. Trimming shortened V by 8 bases and J by 0 bases, and 8 bases separated the two germline ends. This CDR3 is built from 14 residues. The DNA for the CDR3 is TGTGCCAGCGAGGGAATCTCTGGGGCCAACGTCCTGACTTTC. Its translation: CASEGISGANVLTF. The full variable domain, rest sourced from reference TRBV7-2 and TRBJ2-6, is GAGVSQSPSNKVTEKGKDVELRCDPISGHTALYWYRQSLGQGLEFLIYFQGNSAPDKSGLPSDRFSAERTGGSVSTLTIQRTQQEDSAVYLCASEGISGANVLTFGAGSRLTVL.

This clonotype has only a few counts. The chain carries TRBV6-5 and TRBJ1-4; D is possibly TRBD1 (5 bases). The CDR3 contains 13 residues. Germline values: CDR1 MNHEY, CDR2 SVGAGI. Trimming shortened V by 2 bases and J by 12 bases, and 13 bases separated the two germline ends. CDR3 coding DNA: TGTGCCAGCAGTTACCGTAGGGGAGGCGAACTGTTTTTT. It is translated as CASSYRRGGELFF.

V usage is TRBV20-1 and J usage is TRBJ2-7; 7 bases agree with TRBD1. The CDR3 has 13 amino acids. CDR1 and CDR2 from the germline V gene are DFQATT and SNEGSKA (reference sequence). J lost 3 bases, V lost 3 bases, and 5 bases had no gene match. The CDR3: CSARSGQYYEQYF. DNA of the CDR3: TGCAGTGCTAGGTCGGGACAGTACTACGAGCAGTACTTC.

This clonotype was seen a few times. V usage is TRBV12-3 or TRBV12-4 and J usage is TRBJ2-7; tentative D call: TRBD1 (6 bases). This CDR3 contains 13 residues. V lost 1 base to trimming and J lost 4 bases, with 8 bases between them. CDR3 loop: CASSLEGQYEQYF. In DNA, the CDR3 is TGTGCCAGCAGTTTAGAAGGACAGTACGAGCAGTACTTC.

The chain employs TRBV27 and TRBJ2-1, with a tentative D call TRBD2 (5 bases). There are 18 residues in the CDR3. The germline V gene encodes CDR1 MNHEY and CDR2 SMNVEV (reference sequence). V was clipped by 4 bases and J by 7 bases, with 26 bases between them. The CDR3 loop reads CASSSASSAELADNEQFF. In DNA form, the CDR3 reads TGTGCCAGCAGTTCTGCAAGTAGCGCCGAGTTGGCCGATAATGAGCAGTTCTTC.

In its sample, this clonotype was seen once. This chain uses TRBV7-2 with TRBJ2-5; TRBD2 matches 9 bases. The V and J ends lost 5 bases and 7 bases, in that order; junction bases with no gene match: 17. There are 17 residues in the CDR3. Germline CDR1 reads SGHTA; CDR2 reads FQGNSA. The CDR3 loop reads CASSHTLTSGILGTQYF. The CDR3 DNA is TGTGCCAGCAGCCACACCTTGACTAGCGGAATTTTGGGGACCCAGTACTTC.